The 7 T cell receptor beta chains listed next were all sequenced from one sample in a study of shared clonotypes between healthy human individuals. Clones were sequenced by immunoSEQ multiplex PCR, and TCRdb holds only the in-frame ones, with some missing. The sample includes fewer than 850,000 clones, around 72% of them seen just once. The specimen sequenced was memory CD4+ T cells sorted from blood. Noted subset: CD45RA-negative fraction. The receptors were gathered from a woman in her twenties or thirties in good health.

This chain connects TRBV6-1 to TRBJ1-4; D call uncertain. This CDR3 comprises 14 residues. From germline, CDR1 is MNHNS and CDR2 SASEGT. Trimming took off 2 bases at V and 3 bases at J, with 7 bases between the two ends. CDR3 residues: CASSESRANEKLFF. Here the CDR3 DNA reads TGTGCCAGCAGTGAAAGTAGGGCTAATGAAAAACTGTTTTTT.

This chain uses TRBV27 with TRBJ2-5, with a weak D call TRBD2 (5 bases). V was cut by 3 bases and J by 7 bases, with 18 bases left in between. This CDR3 region has 15 residues. CDR1 and CDR2 (germline): MNHEY, SMNVEV (reference sequence). CDR3 loop: CASSLFVGATGTQYF. DNA of the CDR3: TGTGCCAGCAGTTTGTTTGTGGGAGCAACCGGGACCCAGTACTTC.

V is TRBV28 and J is TRBJ2-2; 9 positions agree with TRBD1. The length of the CDR3 is 16 residues. V shed 6 bases and J 5 bases; nucleotides not matched to a gene: 10. Germline-derived CDR1 and CDR2 are MDHEN and SYDVKM. The chain's CDR3 is CASSHGQGYTTGELFF. Written as DNA, the CDR3 is TGTGCCAGCAGCCATGGACAGGGGTACACGACCGGGGAGCTGTTTTTT. The full variable domain, its missing parts supplied by reference TRBV28 and TRBJ2-2, is DVKVTQSSRYLVKRTGEKVFLECVQDMDHENMFWYRQDPGLGLRLIYFSYDVKMKEKGDIPEGYSVSREKKERFSLILESASTNQTSMYLCASSHGQGYTTGELFFGEGSRLTVL.

This clone has a single count. This chain joins TRBV10-1 and TRBJ1-1; TRBD1 agrees at 7 bases. The CDR3 sequence is 12 residues long. V shed 0 bases, J shed 8 bases, and the junction held 0 bases outside the gene matches. Germline V gene data show CDR1 as WNHNN and CDR2 as SYGVQD (reference sequence). The CDR3 protein is CASSESQGEAFF. The CDR3 bases are TGCGCCAGCAGTGAGTCACAGGGGGAAGCTTTCTTT.

The chain employs TRBV25-1 and TRBJ2-1; 11 bases line up with TRBD2. This CDR3 has 14 residues. The V gene's germline CDR1 is MGHDK and CDR2 SYGVNS. The trim removed 5 bases at V and 12 bases at J, leaving 9 bases unmatched. CDR3 in amino acids: CASSPPRTSGRQFF. Here the CDR3 DNA reads TGTGCCAGCAGTCCGCCCCGTACTAGCGGGAGGCAGTTCTTC.

The V and J genes are TRBV2 and TRBJ2-1; unclear D gene. Trimming pared 6 bases from V and 4 bases from J, leaving 10 bases between. Germline CDR1 and CDR2: SNHLY and FYNNEI. CDR3 size: 13 residues. The CDR3 protein is CASSVLLYNEQFF. The CDR3 coding sequence is TGTGCCAGCAGCGTACTACTGTACAATGAGCAGTTCTTC.

This clone occurred a few times. Additional DNA sequences in this sample encode the identical CDR3. CDR3 nucleotides: TGTGCCAGCAGCGGAACAGGGGCAGGGTCCTACAATGAGCAGTTCTTC. This encodes CASSGTGAGSYNEQFF. The chain couples TRBV9 to TRBJ2-1; 7 nucleotides line up with TRBD1. The CDR3 is 16 residues long. V trimming: 3 bases; J trimming: 1 base; junction bases outside the gene matches: 7. Germline lookup yields CDR1 SGDLS and CDR2 YYNGEE.